The rows below give T cell receptor beta chains drawn from one sample of a study of regulatory T cells in long-lasting Graves disease. One entry per CDR3 protein results from TCRdb running MiXCR on the multiplex PCR reads. The profile shows more than 650,000 distinct CDR3 sequences, roughly 30% of them singletons. The sample was peripheral blood mononuclear cells (PBMCs), taken when the disease was refractory, from a patient treated with antithyroid drugs. Receptors were obtained from a female donor with Graves disease. Both conserved end residues are part of each CDR3. D genes are given only for firm matches. Part of the rows lack a size; the others show once, few, many or a class for expanded clones.

D gene,J gene,clone size,V gene,CDR3 DNA,CDR3 protein
TRBD1,TRBJ1-2,.,TRBV20-1,TGCAGTGCTAGAGATATGACAGGGGGCTATGGTAGCTATGGCTACACCTTC,CSARDMTGGYGSYGYTF
.,TRBJ1-2,.,TRBV11-2,TGTGCCAGCAGCTTAGTTGGGTCAGACTATGGCTACACCTTC,CASSLVGSDYGYTF
.,TRBJ2-2,.,TRBV29-1,TGCAGCGTTGATGAAGGGCACACCGGGGAGCTGTTTTTT,CSVDEGHTGELFF
TRBD2,TRBJ2-7,many,TRBV28,TGTGCCAGCAGGAAAAGGAATCTAGCGGGAGGTTCCTACGAGCAGTACTTC,CASRKRNLAGGSYEQYF
.,TRBJ1-1,few,TRBV11-2,TGTGCCAGCAGCAGTTGGGACACAAGGTCCACTGAAGCTTTCTTT,CASSSWDTRSTEAFF
.,TRBJ2-7,many,TRBV2,TGTGCCAGCAGTGAAAGCAGGGTACAGCAGTACTTC,CASSESRVQQYF
.,TRBJ1-5,few,TRBV20-1,TGCAGTGCTAGGCCGGTGGGGCAGCCCCAGCATTTT,CSARPVGQPQHF
TRBD1,TRBJ1-3,.,TRBV10-1,TGCGCCAGCCCGGACAGGGCGAGCCGCGGAAACACCATATATTTT,CASPDRASRGNTIYF
.,TRBJ2-3,.,TRBV6-2/TRBV6-3,TGTGCCAGCGGGGGAGACAGCACAGATACGCAGTATTTT,CASGGDSTDTQYF
.,TRBJ2-7,many,TRBV28,TGTGCCAGCAGTTTAATACAGGACTACGAGCAGTACTTC,CASSLIQDYEQYF
.,TRBJ2-7,few,TRBV27,TGTGCCAGCAGGCGCGGTGACAGGTACGAGCAGTACTTC,CASRRGDRYEQYF
TRBD2,TRBJ2-1,.,TRBV19,TGTGCCACCGGACTAGCGGTTGATGAGCAGTTCTTC,CATGLAVDEQFF
TRBD1,TRBJ1-2,.,TRBV30,TGTGCCTGGAGTGTACTCGGACAGGGCTCTGGCTACACCTTC,CAWSVLGQGSGYTF
.,TRBJ1-1,few,TRBV20-1,TGCAGTGCTACAGGGTCGGGCACTGAAGCTTTCTTT,CSATGSGTEAFF
TRBD2,TRBJ2-7,.,TRBV29-1,TGCAGGAGGTGGGAGGGGAGCCCCCATCAGCAGTACTTC,CRRWEGSPHQQYF
.,TRBJ1-5,.,TRBV20-1,TGCAGTGCTAGAGATCCCGGACCGCCCAATCAGCCCCAGCATTTT,CSARDPGPPNQPQHF
TRBD1,TRBJ1-5,many,TRBV2,TGTGCCAGCAGACGGGACAGCATCAATCAGCCCCAGCATTTT,CASRRDSINQPQHF
.,TRBJ1-5,.,TRBV5-1,TGCGCCAGCAGCCTGGGGGTGGGGTCTCAGCCCCAGCATTTT,CASSLGVGSQPQHF
.,TRBJ2-2,.,TRBV3-1,TGTGCCAGCAGCCAGGGGGCCATAGGGACCGGGGAGCTGTTTTTT,CASSQGAIGTGELFF
TRBD1,TRBJ1-4,.,TRBV7-2,TGTGCCAGCAGCTTAGGTTTTTCAGGGGGCGAAGAAAAACTGTTTTTT,CASSLGFSGGEEKLFF
.,TRBJ1-3,.,TRBV10-3,TGTGCCATCAGGGACAACTCTGGAAACACCATATATTTT,CAIRDNSGNTIYF
.,TRBJ1-5,many,TRBV27,TGTGCCAGCAGTTGGACAGACAATCAGCCCCAGCATTTT,CASSWTDNQPQHF
.,TRBJ2-5,few,TRBV6-9,TGTGCCAGCGGTTCGGCGGGACGAGAGACCCAGTACTTC,CASGSAGRETQYF
TRBD1,TRBJ1-5,.,TRBV28,TGTGCCAGCAGTTTAACCAGGGGGAGTCAGCCCCAGCATTTT,CASSLTRGSQPQHF
TRBD1,TRBJ1-5,.,TRBV29-1,TGCAGCGTTAGGACAGGGACCAGCAATCAGCCCCAGCATTTT,CSVRTGTSNQPQHF
.,TRBJ2-5,.,TRBV30,TGTGCCTGGAGTGTACTAGCATTCGAGACCCAGTACTTC,CAWSVLAFETQYF
.,TRBJ2-5,many,TRBV11-2,TGTGCCAGCGGCGTGGAAGAGACCCAGTACTTC,CASGVEETQYF
.,TRBJ1-1,.,TRBV10-3,TGTGCCATCGCGGGGGTCCAGAACACTGAAGCTTTCTTT,CAIAGVQNTEAFF
TRBD1,TRBJ1-4,.,TRBV6-1,TGTGCCAGCAGTGCGGGACAGGGTTCTAATGAAAAACTGTTTTTT,CASSAGQGSNEKLFF
.,TRBJ1-2,many,TRBV28,TGTGCCAGCAGTTTTGTCAGGGGCGATGGCTACACCTTC,CASSFVRGDGYTF
.,TRBJ1-5,.,TRBV20-1,TGCAGTGCTAGTCCGGCGGGGGCGGGGTTAAGGCATCAGCCCCAGCATTTT,CSASPAGAGLRHQPQHF
.,TRBJ1-1,.,TRBV28,TGTGCCAGCAGTAGACGGGACCTCGGGGGCGTCACTGAAGCTTTCTTT,CASSRRDLGGVTEAFF